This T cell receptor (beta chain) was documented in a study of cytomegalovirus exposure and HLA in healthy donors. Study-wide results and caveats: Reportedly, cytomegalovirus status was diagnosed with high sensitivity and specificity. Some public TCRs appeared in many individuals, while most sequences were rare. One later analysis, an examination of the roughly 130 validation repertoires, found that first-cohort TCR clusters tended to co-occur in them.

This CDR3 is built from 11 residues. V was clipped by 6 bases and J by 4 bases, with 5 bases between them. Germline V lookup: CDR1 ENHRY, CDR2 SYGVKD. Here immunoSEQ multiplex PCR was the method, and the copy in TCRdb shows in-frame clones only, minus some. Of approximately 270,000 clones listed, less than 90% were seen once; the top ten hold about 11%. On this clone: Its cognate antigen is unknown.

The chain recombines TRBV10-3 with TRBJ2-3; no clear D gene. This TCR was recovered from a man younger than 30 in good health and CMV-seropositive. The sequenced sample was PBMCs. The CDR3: CAIRTPDTQYF. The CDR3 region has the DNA TGTGCCATCAGGACTCCAGATACGCAGTATTTT.